One sample yielded the 11 T cell receptor beta chains listed below, sequenced in a study of T cells in Graves' hyperthyroidism and ophthalmopathy. TCR beta CDR3 sequences were amplified from RNA transcripts. Using the HTBI primer set, a first-round RT-PCR was run on the TCR CDR3. TCRdb re-derived calls from the multiplex PCR reads in MiXCR, one entry per CDR3 protein. The data show around 570,000 distinct CDR3 sequences, around 20% seen once. Sequencing used blood. The receptors here all came from a man aged 35 to 55 with Graves' ophthalmopathy.

A few counts support this clonotype. The chain couples TRBV3-1 to TRBJ2-2; D gene ambiguous. The V end lost 7 bases, the J end lost 5 bases, and 11 bases lay between the germline ends. CDR1 and CDR2 from the germline V gene are LGHDT and YNNKEL (reference sequence). CDR3 length: 13 amino acids. The CDR3 loop is CASTRAFTGELFF. Written as DNA, the CDR3 is TGTGCCAGCACACGGGCCTTTACCGGGGAGCTGTTTTTT.

This clonotype appeared a few times. The V gene is TRBV5-1, the J gene TRBJ1-2; D unclear. This CDR3 is 13 amino acids long. Germline CDR1 is SGHRS and CDR2 is YFSETQ. Trimming took off 3 bases at V and 4 bases at J, with 10 bases between the two ends. This CDR3 reads CASSSDGAYGYTF. The DNA for the CDR3 is TGCGCCAGCAGCTCGGACGGAGCCTATGGCTACACCTTC.

CDR3 in DNA: TGCGCCAGCAGCTTGGCCCGAGGACGGGCCTATAATTCACCCCTCCACTTT. It specifies CASSLARGRAYNSPLHF. V usage is TRBV5-1 and J usage is TRBJ1-6; D unresolved. Looked up from germline, CDR1 is SGHRS and CDR2 is YFSETQ. Trimming pared 0 bases from V and 2 bases from J, leaving 12 bases between. This CDR3 has 17 residues.

The gene calls are TRBV7-6 and TRBJ2-3; TRBD2 agrees at 14 bases. The junction had 7 bases not matched to a gene; V was cut back by 3 bases and J by 5 bases. Germline CDR1 reads SGHVS; CDR2 reads FNYEAQ. The CDR3 extends over 17 amino acids. CDR3 sequence reads: CASSFQTSGGAGDTQYF. CDR3 nucleotides: TGTGCCAGCAGCTTCCAGACTAGCGGGGGGGCTGGAGATACGCAGTATTTT.

This chain uses TRBV3-1 with TRBJ2-7; 9 bases map to TRBD2. The CDR3 covers 15 residues. J lost 6 bases, V lost 4 bases, and 10 bases had no gene match. Germline CDR1 and CDR2: LGHDT and YNNKEL (reference sequence). CDR3 protein: CASSPSGATEAEQYF. The CDR3 nucleotides are TGTGCCAGCAGCCCTAGCGGGGCCACGGAGGCCGAGCAGTACTTC.

Details on this clonotype: Just one base apart from a much larger clone, this may be a read error. The chain recombines TRBV18 with TRBJ1-1; the D gene is possibly TRBD1 (5 bases). This CDR3 is 14 amino acids long. The germline CDR1 and CDR2 sequences are KGHSH and LQKENI. Here the CDR3 DNA reads TGTGCCAGCCCACCAAGCAGGGTAGGGACTGAAGCTTTCTTT. Encoded protein: CASPPSRVGTEAFF.

At least ten counts were recorded for this clonotype. The chain uses TRBV12-3 or TRBV12-4 and TRBJ2-3, with D possibly TRBD1 on 6 matching bases. The CDR3 has 14 amino acids. V was cut by 6 bases and J by 5 bases, with 15 bases left in between. CDR3 sequence reads: CASSYDRKGDTQYF. The CDR3 bases are TGTGCCAGCAGCTACGACAGGAAGGGAGATACGCAGTATTTT.

This clonotype was recorded a few times. The chain has TRBV3-1 and TRBJ1-5; D unclear. This CDR3 comprises 18 residues. With 1 base removed from V and 4 bases from J, the gap between germline ends came to 20 bases. CDR1 and CDR2 (germline): LGHDT, YNNKEL (reference sequence). The CDR3 DNA follows: TGTGCCAGCAGCCAAGGGATAGGGCTACTGACGCCAAATCAGCCCCAGCATTTT. This translates into CASSQGIGLLTPNQPQHF. Looking up the rest from reference TRBV3-1 and TRBJ1-5 gives the full variable domain: DTAVSQTPKYLVTQMGNDKSIKCEQNLGHDTMYWYKQDSKKFLKIMFSYNNKELIINETVPNRFSPKSPDKAHLNLHINSLELGDSAVYFCASSQGIGLLTPNQPQHFGDGTRLSIL.

The chain carries TRBV20-1 and TRBJ2-7; D unclear. The CDR3 runs to 14 residues. Germline CDR1 is DFQATT and CDR2 is SNEGSKA (reference sequence). V lost 4 bases and J lost 3, with 16 bases in between. CDR3 sequence reads: CSAKGRQSLYEQYF. CDR3 coding DNA: TGCAGTGCTAAAGGCCGCCAGTCGCTCTACGAGCAGTACTTC.

This chain uses TRBV5-1 with TRBJ2-2; no firm D call. Germline lookup yields CDR1 SGHRS and CDR2 YFSETQ. Trimming cost V 0 bases and J 5 bases, with 8 bases left between them. The CDR3 runs to 14 residues. CDR3 in DNA: TGCGCCAGCAGCTTGGAACACCAGACCGGGGAGCTGTTTTTT. Amino acids: CASSLEHQTGELFF.

This clonotype was seen at least ten times. The chain joins TRBV12-3 or TRBV12-4 to TRBJ2-5; D is possibly TRBD2 (6 bases). This CDR3 region has 13 residues. V was trimmed by 6 bases and J by 5 bases, leaving 13 bases between them. For the CDR3, the DNA is TGTGCCAGCAGAATGGCCGCGGGGGAGACCCAGTACTTC. Its protein product is CASRMAAGETQYF.